These 27 T cell receptor beta chains were sequenced from one sample in a study of cytomegalovirus exposure and HLA in healthy donors. 60 Vbeta and 13 Jbeta primers were used in PCR. Using immunoSEQ multiplex PCR, the repertoire was profiled, and TCRdb retains in-frame clones only, with some absent. The top ten hold 1.2% to 1.5% of the sample, which has about 160,000 clones, approximately 76% seen once. What was sequenced was PBMCs. These receptors originate from a man aged 55 to 70 in good health and CMV-seronegative.

The chain uses TRBV14 and TRBJ1-6, with 10 bases aligning to TRBD1. Germline loops: CDR1 SGHDN, CDR2 FVKESK. Trimming cost V 4 bases and J 7 bases; bases outside gene matches: 4. This CDR3 contains 15 residues. Here the CDR3 DNA reads TGTGCCAGCAGCCCACAGACAGGGGGCAATTCACCCCTCCACTTT. The encoded protein is CASSPQTGGNSPLHF.

This sequence joins TRBV21-1 and TRBJ2-7; no DNA check was done on the table's D call, TRBD2. TRBV21-1 is a pseudogene segment. CDR3 length: 17 residues. Here the CDR3 reads CASSDQEGLAETYEQYF. The CDR3 nucleotides read TGTGCCAGCAGCGATCAGGAAGGACTAGCTGAGACCTACGAGCAGTACTTC.

The chain recombines TRBV6-6 with TRBJ1-1, with D uncertain. CDR3 length equals 13 residues. Deletions cut 9 bases from V and 4 bases from J, with 15 bases between. CDR1 and CDR2 (germline): MNHNY, SVGAGI (reference sequence). As DNA, the CDR3 is TGTGCCAGTGTCCTCACAGCGGGCACTGAAGCTTTCTTT. Protein product: CASVLTAGTEAFF.

This rearrangement joins TRBV7-2 to TRBJ2-7, with D perhaps TRBD2 (5 bases). V lost 5 bases and J 2 bases, leaving 13 bases between the germline ends. Germline V gene data show CDR1 as SGHTA and CDR2 as FQGNSA. There are 14 residues in the CDR3. The DNA for the CDR3 is TGTGCCAGCAGCGCCCACGAGGGAACCTACGAGCAGTACTTC. Its protein product is CASSAHEGTYEQYF.

The gene calls are TRBV9 and TRBJ2-2; 7 bases line up with TRBD2. Germline CDR1 is SGDLS and CDR2 is YYNGEE. Unmatched junction bases numbered 6, after V lost 0 bases and J lost 7 bases. The CDR3 runs 15 residues. The CDR3: CASSVGGRAIGELFF. The CDR3 coding sequence is TGTGCCAGCAGCGTAGGAGGGAGGGCCATCGGGGAGCTGTTTTTT.

Concerning this clone itself: Compared with germline, one end of the junction differs, possibly owing to a read error. V usage is TRBV10-3 and J usage is TRBJ2-6, with 10 bases matching TRBD2. The CDR3 extends over 17 amino acids. Germline CDR1 reads ENHRY; CDR2 reads SYGVKD. The CDR3 bases are TGTGCCATCAGTCCGGTAGCGGGGGGCCTTGGGGCCAACGCCCTGACTTTC. This encodes CAISPVAGGLGANALTF.

The chain couples TRBV4-3 to TRBJ2-7; 14 nucleotides line up with TRBD2. The CDR3 runs to 17 residues. CDR1 is LGHNA and CDR2 is YSLEER in the germline V gene. V was pared by 1 base and J by 5 bases, with 7 bases of the junction left unmatched. The CDR3 DNA reads as TGCGCCAGCAGCCAAGGAGCAGGGACTAGCGGGAGAAACGAGCAGTACTTC. Protein: CASSQGAGTSGRNEQYF.

This chain links TRBV5-1 with TRBJ1-1; 8 bases agree with TRBD1. V lost 1 base and J lost 4; bases outside the gene matches: 6. The CDR3 length is 15 residues. Germline-derived CDR1 and CDR2 are SGHRS and YFSETQ. The CDR3 nucleotides are TGCGCCAGCAGCTTGCAGGGGGCGTTTGGCACTGAAGCTTTCTTT. Translation: CASSLQGAFGTEAFF.

The chain joins TRBV9 to TRBJ1-5, with a possible D match to TRBD1 (5 bases). The V gene lost 0 bases and the J gene lost 1 base, with 8 bases spanning the gap. Germline V gene sequence: CDR1 SGDLS, CDR2 YYNGEE. The CDR3 loop spans 15 amino acids. The CDR3 DNA reads TGTGCCAGCAGCGTAGGGCAGGGAAGCAATCAGCCCCAGCATTTT. Protein sequence: CASSVGQGSNQPQHF.

This chain uses TRBV25-1 with TRBJ1-1, with TRBD1 identical over 9 bases. V lost 2 bases and J lost 2; bases outside the gene matches: 9. This CDR3 spans 17 amino acids. Germline CDR1 and CDR2: MGHDK and SYGVNS. The CDR3 coding sequence is TGTGCCAGCAGTGAAGTGGGGACAGGGATCTATAACACTGAAGCTTTCTTT. Translating it yields CASSEVGTGIYNTEAFF.

The genes are TRBV7-2 and TRBJ2-7; TRBD2 aligns across 7 bases. Trimming removed 5 bases from V and 3 bases from J; junction bases left unmatched: 10. Germline V gene sequence: CDR1 SGHTA, CDR2 FQGNSA. The CDR3 totals 15 residues. In DNA, the CDR3 is TGTGCCAGCAGCCCATGGCTAGCGGACATCTACGAGCAGTACTTC. It translates to CASSPWLADIYEQYF.

The chain links TRBV6-1 to TRBJ1-3; D is possibly TRBD1 (6 bases). The CDR3 spans 12 residues. Germline V lookup: CDR1 MNHNS, CDR2 SASEGT. Trimming took 8 bases from V and 4 from J, leaving 9 bases between them. CDR3 DNA: TGTGCCAGCGAAGGGGGAGGAAACACCATATATTTT. The encoded protein is CASEGGGNTIYF.

The rearrangement links TRBV19 to TRBJ2-1; 11 positions agree with TRBD1. The CDR3 consists of 15 residues. Germline assignment: CDR1 LNHDA and CDR2 SQIVND (reference sequence). The ends lost 6 bases at V and 6 bases at J; junction bases unmatched: 7. DNA of the CDR3: TGTGCCAGTAGAACTGTTGGGACAGGGGGCAATGAGCAGTTCTTC. Translated: CASRTVGTGGNEQFF.

The chain links TRBV7-8 to TRBJ1-1, with D maybe TRBD1 (5 bases). The CDR3 has 14 amino acids. The V gene's germline CDR1 is SGHVS and CDR2 FQNEAQ. The V end was cut by 0 bases, the J end by 7 bases, with 12 bases between. The CDR3 loop is CASSLAQGYGEAFF. The CDR3 nucleotides read TGTGCCAGCAGCTTAGCCCAGGGATACGGTGAAGCTTTCTTT.

This chain links TRBV7-8 with TRBJ1-2, with TRBD1 identical over 10 bases. Germline V gives CDR1 SGHVS, CDR2 FQNEAQ. The CDR3 has 15 residues. V lost 4 bases, J lost 4 bases, and 6 bases stayed unmatched. Written as DNA, the CDR3 is TGTGCCAGCAGCTCCCGGGACAGGGGCACCTATGGCTACACCTTC. This gives the protein CASSSRDRGTYGYTF. Variable domain in full (rest from reference TRBV7-8 and TRBJ1-2): GAGVSQSPRYKVAKRGQDVALRCDPISGHVSLFWYQQALGQGPEFLTYFQNEAQLDKSGLPSDRFFAERPEGSVSTLKIQRTQQEDSAVYLCASSSRDRGTYGYTFGSGTRLTVV.

The rearrangement uses TRBV9 and TRBJ1-5; D remains unclear. The CDR3 contains 14 residues. V lost 0 bases and J 4 bases, leaving 8 bases between the germline ends. Germline V gives CDR1 SGDLS, CDR2 YYNGEE. The DNA for the CDR3 is TGTGCCAGCAGCGTAGTCGGAGAGAATCAGCCCCAGCATTTT. This translates into CASSVVGENQPQHF.

This chain joins TRBV7-2 and TRBJ2-1; the D gene is possibly TRBD2 (6 bases). The CDR3 sequence is 13 residues long. The V and J ends lost 5 bases and 7 bases respectively, with 12 bases between them. CDR1 and CDR2 from the germline V gene are SGHTA and FQGNSA. CDR3 sequence reads: CASSARRENEQFF. As DNA, the CDR3 is TGTGCCAGCAGCGCCCGCCGGGAGAATGAGCAGTTCTTC.

The chain uses TRBV30 and TRBJ1-2; perhaps TRBD1 as D (5 bases). CDR1 is GTSNPN and CDR2 is SVGIG in the germline V gene (reference sequence). This CDR3 region has 12 residues. Between the trimmed V and J ends, which lost 1 base and 8 bases, there was a span of 11 bases. The CDR3 DNA reads TGTGCCTGGAGTGGGGGCCTGCGAGGCTACACCTTC. Protein sequence: CAWSGGLRGYTF.

The chain joins TRBV5-4 to TRBJ1-4; TRBD1 agrees at 9 bases. Germline-derived CDR1 and CDR2 are SGHNT and YYREEE (reference sequence). Trimming took 0 bases from V and 0 from J; bases not matched to a gene: 3. The CDR3 has 17 amino acids. DNA for the CDR3: TGTGCCAGCAGCTTGGCCAGGACAGGGGCAACTAATGAAAAACTGTTTTTT. Translating gives CASSLARTGATNEKLFF.

V and J are TRBV29-1 and TRBJ1-1; D is perhaps TRBD1 (6 bases). The germline V gene has CDR1 SQVTM and CDR2 ANQGSEA. The CDR3 loop spans 13 amino acids. The germline V and J ends were trimmed by 8 bases and 3 bases, with 16 bases remaining between them. DNA of the CDR3: TGCAGCTCCTCGGGGGGCATGGACACTGAAGCTTTCTTT. Translation: CSSSGGMDTEAFF.

This chain connects TRBV6-5 to TRBJ1-3, with 7 positions matching TRBD1. The germline V gene encodes CDR1 MNHEY and CDR2 SVGAGI. The length of the CDR3 is 15 residues. The V segment lost 2 bases and the J segment 1 base; nucleotides outside the gene matches: 2. The CDR3 region is CASSYDRESGNTIYF. The CDR3 coding sequence is TGTGCCAGCAGTTACGACAGGGAATCTGGAAACACCATATATTTT.

J is TRBJ2-1 and V is TRBV5-6; D may be TRBD2 (5 bases). V shed 4 bases and J shed 4 bases, with 18 bases lying between them. The germline CDR1 and CDR2 sequences are SGHDT and YYEEEE. This CDR3 is 16 amino acids long. This chain's CDR3 is CASSVAGNKPYNEQFF. Written as DNA, the CDR3 is TGTGCCAGCAGCGTCGCGGGCAATAAACCATACAATGAGCAGTTCTTC.

The chain is built from TRBV30 and TRBJ2-5; 10 positions agree with TRBD1. This CDR3 has 14 residues. CDR1 and CDR2 (germline): GTSNPN, SVGIG (reference sequence). The ends lost 3 bases at V and 4 bases at J; junction bases unmatched: 5. The CDR3: CAWSEGQGPETQYF. DNA for the CDR3: TGTGCCTGGAGCGAGGGACAGGGGCCAGAGACCCAGTACTTC.

The CDR3 protein is CASSRPTGLRAEAFF. The CDR3 nucleotides are TGTGCCAGCAGTCGACCGACAGGGCTGAGGGCTGAAGCTTTCTTT. The chain uses TRBV5-4 and TRBJ1-1; 7 bases map to TRBD1. The V gene's germline CDR1 is SGHNT and CDR2 YYREEE (reference sequence). CDR3 length equals 15 residues. V lost 5 bases to trimming and J lost 6 bases; unmatched junction nucleotides: 13.

The table lists this clone with a few counts. The junction departs from the called germline gene at one end, perhaps through a read error. The CDR3 protein is CASSLRTSGGTGVNF. CDR3 sequence (DNA): TGTGCCAGTAGTCTCCGGACTAGCGGGGGAACCGGGGTGAACTTC. The J gene is TRBJ2-5, the V gene TRBV19; 13 bases map to TRBD2. CDR1 LNHDA and CDR2 SQIVND come from the germline V gene (reference sequence). This CDR3 contains 15 residues.

This chain uses TRBV21-1 with TRBJ2-7; the table calls TRBD2, which could not be checked here. TRBV21-1 is a pseudogene locus. This CDR3 has 17 amino acids. The CDR3 sequence is CASSKSGTSGPPYEQYF. DNA of the CDR3: TGTGCCAGCAGCAAATCGGGGACTAGCGGGCCACCCTACGAGCAGTACTTC.

The rearrangement uses TRBV5-4 and TRBJ2-5, with 9 bases lining up with TRBD1. CDR1 and CDR2 from the germline V gene are SGHNT and YYREEE (reference sequence). The CDR3 covers 15 residues. The trim removed 4 bases at V and 5 bases at J, leaving 9 bases unmatched. The CDR3 loop is CASSPTGGLRETQYF. CDR3 sequence (DNA): TGTGCCAGCAGCCCGACAGGGGGGTTGAGGGAGACCCAGTACTTC. The whole variable domain, remainder taken from reference TRBV5-4 and TRBJ2-5, is ETGVTQSPTHLIKTRGQQVTLRCSSQSGHNTVSWYQQALGQGPQFIFQYYREEENGRGNFPPRFSGLQFPNYSSELNVNALELDDSALYLCASSPTGGLRETQYFGPGTRLLVL.